This T cell receptor beta chain was profiled in a study of lymphopenia after photon versus proton radiotherapy (dated by TCRdb to between 2018 and 2020). In terms of the full investigation: Photon and proton radiation therapy were compared by the study for their immunological effects in patients with gastrointestinal tumors who developed high-grade lymphopenia. The study aimed to characterize how the two radiation modalities differ in their impact on the immune system. The cohort comprised more than 15 patients with gastrointestinal tumors who received either photon or proton therapy and then developed lymphopenia.

This clone was observed a handful of times. Its antigen is not yet known. One base away there is no much larger clone; base qualities are not given. There are 14 amino acids in the CDR3, from cysteine to phenylalanine inclusive. Of the read, only the CDR3 DNA is kept; its 42 bases are in frame from base 1. Relative to germline, V is 4 bases shorter and J is 7 bases shorter, with 14 bases between their ends. The germline V gene supplies CDR1 SGDLS and CDR2 YYNGEE. Library preparation used the immunoSEQ multiplex PCR assay. T cell repertoires were profiled by deep sequencing of rearranged TCR beta loci, alongside multiparametric flow cytometry. TCRdb provides this immuneACCESS table in a form limited to in-frame rearrangements. Some clones are lacking; in checked studies, under half of them reflect an unresolved V gene, and why the rest are absent is not known. Recorded for this sample are almost 30,000 clones; 85% to 90% of them occurred a single time. Clones ranked in the top ten supply 47% of the sample.

What the authors observed across the whole study: After the lymphocyte count nadir, photon-treated repertoires showed oligoclonal expansion, especially of CD8+ Temra cells, which drove the drop in diversity. The survival association was assessed only in patients who died, and the authors presented better survival with proton therapy as a possibility rather than a demonstrated result. Proton-treated patients stayed relatively stable during treatment, while photon-treated patients lost naive T cells and TCR diversity and gained effector/memory populations. Across the cohort, a larger post-nadir drop in TCR diversity was inversely correlated with overall survival time among patients who died.

The clonotype comes from a woman aged 55 to 70 with cholangiocarcinoma. Some clones in this sample may be carry-over from other donors' samples. The starting material was peripheral blood, obtained from a patient treated with proton-based radiotherapy. The chain employs TRBV9 and TRBJ1-4, with TRBD1 as a weak D call on 6 bases. The nucleotide sequence reads as follows: TGTGCCAGCAGCCCAAGACAGGAACCTGAAAAACTGTTTTTT. It is translated as CASSPRQEPEKLFF.